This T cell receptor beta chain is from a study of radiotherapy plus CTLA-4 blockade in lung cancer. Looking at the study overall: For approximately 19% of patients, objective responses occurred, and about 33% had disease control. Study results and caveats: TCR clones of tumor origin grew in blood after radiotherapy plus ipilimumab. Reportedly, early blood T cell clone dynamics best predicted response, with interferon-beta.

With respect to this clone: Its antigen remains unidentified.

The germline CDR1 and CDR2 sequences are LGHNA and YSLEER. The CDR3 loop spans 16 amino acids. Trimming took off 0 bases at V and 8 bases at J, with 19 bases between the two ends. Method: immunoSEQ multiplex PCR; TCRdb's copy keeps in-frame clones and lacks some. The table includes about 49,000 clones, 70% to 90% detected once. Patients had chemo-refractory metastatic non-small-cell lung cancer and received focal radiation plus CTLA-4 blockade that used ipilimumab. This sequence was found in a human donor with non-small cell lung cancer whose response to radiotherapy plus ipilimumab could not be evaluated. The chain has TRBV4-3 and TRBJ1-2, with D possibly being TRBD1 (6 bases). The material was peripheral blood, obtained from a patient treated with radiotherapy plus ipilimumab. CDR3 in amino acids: CASSQDRGRGMGGYTF. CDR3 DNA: TGCGCCAGCAGCCAAGATCGGGGCAGGGGAATGGGCGGCTACACCTTC.